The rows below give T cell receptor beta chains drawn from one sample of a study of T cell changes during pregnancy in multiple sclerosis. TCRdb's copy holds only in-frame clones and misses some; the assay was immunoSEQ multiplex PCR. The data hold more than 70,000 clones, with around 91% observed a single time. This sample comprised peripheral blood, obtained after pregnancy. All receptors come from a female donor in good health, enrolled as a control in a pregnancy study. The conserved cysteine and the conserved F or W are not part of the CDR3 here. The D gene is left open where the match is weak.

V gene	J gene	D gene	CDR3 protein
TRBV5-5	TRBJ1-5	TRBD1	ASSFGTGPRNQPQH
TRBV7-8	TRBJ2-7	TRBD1	ASSLGQVFEQY
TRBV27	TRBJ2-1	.	ASSLLALVNEQF
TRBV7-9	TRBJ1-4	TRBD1	ASSFPSTGGGEKLF
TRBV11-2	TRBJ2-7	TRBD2	ASTFRLAGSYEQY
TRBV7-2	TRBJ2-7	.	ASSLQGLYEQY
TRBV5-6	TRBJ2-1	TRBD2	ASSLEWGGNEQF
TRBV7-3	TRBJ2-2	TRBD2	ASSLRRVAGVGTGELF
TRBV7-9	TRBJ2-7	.	ASSSPDRPLGDYEQY
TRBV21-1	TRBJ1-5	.	ASSKGSPHREQPQH
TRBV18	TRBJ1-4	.	ASSQYRAHNEKLF
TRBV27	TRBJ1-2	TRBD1	ASSAGTGNPFSHGYT
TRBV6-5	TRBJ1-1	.	ASSYSKGGPEAF
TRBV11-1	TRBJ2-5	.	ASNYETQY
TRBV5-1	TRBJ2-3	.	ASSYERSRTDTQY
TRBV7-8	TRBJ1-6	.	ASSPGGALH
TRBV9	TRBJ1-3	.	ASSGPTGPGNTIY
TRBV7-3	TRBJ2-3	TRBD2	ASSLGGGRTDTQY
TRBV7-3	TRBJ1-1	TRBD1	ASRFDRGLENTEAF
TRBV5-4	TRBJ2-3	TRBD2	ASSLGGTSGTSTDTQY
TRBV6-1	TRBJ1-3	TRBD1	ASRETLDRRGNTIY
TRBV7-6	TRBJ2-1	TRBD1	ASSADRGPHNEQF
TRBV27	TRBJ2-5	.	ASSFSGLAETQY
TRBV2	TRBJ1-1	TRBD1	ASSGTGASNTEAF
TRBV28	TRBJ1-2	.	ASAGGVNYGYT
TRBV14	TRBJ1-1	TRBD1	ASSQNTGGTEAF
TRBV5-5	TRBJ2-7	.	ASSTGYSYEQY
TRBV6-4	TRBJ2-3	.	ASSDTRDSTDTQY
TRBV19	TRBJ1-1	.	ASRQPGQLNTEAF
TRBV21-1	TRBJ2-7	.	ASSVQSGGRYEQY
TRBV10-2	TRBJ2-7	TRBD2	ATTPLAGSAEQY
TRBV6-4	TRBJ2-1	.	ASSERGEGHEQF
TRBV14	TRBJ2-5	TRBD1	ASSSRQGEAETQY
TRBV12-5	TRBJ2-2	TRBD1	ASGSSGQGMHTGELF
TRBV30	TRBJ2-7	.	ALLIGAYEQY
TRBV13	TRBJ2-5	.	ASRLAGQETQY
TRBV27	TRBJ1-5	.	ASSSSGDVNQPQH
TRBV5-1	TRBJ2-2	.	ASSLAGDTGELF
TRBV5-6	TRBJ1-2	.	ASSLDQGSGVYGYT
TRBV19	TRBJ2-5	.	ASSPGMARETQY
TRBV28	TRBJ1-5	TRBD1	ASSPTGGSNQPQH
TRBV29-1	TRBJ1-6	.	SDEGDSPLH
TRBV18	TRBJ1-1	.	ASSLRSDTEAF
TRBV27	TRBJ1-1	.	ASWVWGGSTEAF
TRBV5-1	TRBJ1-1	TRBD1	ASSFAGGGYTEAF
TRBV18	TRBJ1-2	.	ASSPLEGTSYGYT
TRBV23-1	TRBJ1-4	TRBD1	ASLAGTGVEKLF
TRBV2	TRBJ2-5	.	ASSEATLGETQY
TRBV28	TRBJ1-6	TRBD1	ASRAGQGRSSPLH
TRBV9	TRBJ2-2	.	ASSPPDISTGELF
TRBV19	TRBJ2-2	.	ASNTGTFAGELF
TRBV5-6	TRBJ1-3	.	ASSLYLTYSGNTIY
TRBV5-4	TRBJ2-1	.	ASSFLASSSYNEQF